Below, 7 T cell receptor beta chains from the same sample are listed, as sequenced in a study of blood T cells in healthy people across ages. A second PCR, run for about 7 to 11 cycles, used a sample-barcoded 5' primer plus a J-beta primer mix. Each CDR3 protein is one row after TCRdb ran MiXCR on the 5' RACE reads. The table has roughly 700,000 distinct CDR3 sequences, approximately 25% seen once. In addition, the sample was reused for a study of T cells of mothers and their children.

Sequencing was performed on blood. These receptors all stem from a boy between 10 and 17 years old in good health.

V usage is TRBV6-1 and J usage is TRBJ2-3; D call uncertain. CDR1 and CDR2 (germline): MNHNS, SASEGT. This CDR3 spans 14 amino acids. Trimming pared 4 bases from V and 0 bases from J, leaving 8 bases between. CDR3 region: CASSGLASTDTQYF. The CDR3, as DNA: TGTGCCAGCAGTGGACTGGCCAGCACAGATACGCAGTATTTT.

The V call is TRBV27, the J call TRBJ2-7; D is perhaps TRBD1 or TRBD2 (5 bases each). The CDR3 consists of 14 residues. The V gene lost 5 bases and the J gene lost 4 bases, with 15 bases spanning the gap. Per the germline V gene, CDR1 is MNHEY and CDR2 is SMNVEV (reference sequence). CDR3 sequence reads: CASSPTKGRYEQYF. The CDR3 region has the DNA TGTGCCAGCAGTCCCACTAAGGGGAGATACGAGCAGTACTTC.

V is TRBV28 and J is TRBJ1-1; D gene unclear. This CDR3 has 13 amino acids. V was shortened by 7 bases and J by 0 bases, with 9 bases between the two germline ends. Germline lookup yields CDR1 MDHEN and CDR2 SYDVKM. CDR3 region: CASTKTMNTEAFF. CDR3 coding DNA: TGTGCCAGCACCAAAACTATGAACACTGAAGCTTTCTTT.

There are a few counts of this clonotype. The V and J genes are TRBV5-1 and TRBJ2-7; 11 bases agree with TRBD2. The CDR3 sequence is 15 residues long. The J segment lost 1 base and the V segment lost 1 base, leaving 1 base of the junction unmatched. Germline assignment: CDR1 SGHRS and CDR2 YFSETQ. CDR3: CASSLRLAGSYEQYF. The CDR3 region has the DNA TGCGCCAGCAGCTTGCGACTAGCGGGATCCTACGAGCAGTACTTC.

In this sample, this clonotype turned up a few times. The chain links TRBV12-3 or TRBV12-4 to TRBJ2-5; TRBD2 aligns across 8 bases. Near its end, the DNA agrees better with TRBJ2-1, so the J call may be wrong. This CDR3 region has 14 residues. The CDR3 bases are TGTGCCAGCAGTTTGCGGGGGGCGCAGAGTGAGCAGTTCTTC. This translates into CASSLRGAQSEQFF.

The J gene is TRBJ2-7, the V gene TRBV12-3 or TRBV12-4, with 8 bases aligning to TRBD2. V gave up 7 bases and J gave up 0 bases; unmatched junction bases: 8. The CDR3 consists of 15 residues. The CDR3, as DNA: TGTGCCAGCAAAGAAAAGCGGGAGAGCTCCTACGAGCAGTACTTC. It specifies CASKEKRESSYEQYF.

The genes are TRBV7-9 and TRBJ1-1, with 8 nucleotides matching TRBD1. Looked up from germline, CDR1 is SEHNR and CDR2 is FQNEAQ (reference sequence). The CDR3 length is 15 residues. V lost 5 bases to trimming and J lost 1 base; unmatched junction nucleotides: 6. The CDR3 nucleotides are TGTGCCAGCAGCCCACGGGACAGGAGGAACACTGAAGCTTTCTTT. It specifies CASSPRDRRNTEAFF. Complete variable domain (other parts from reference TRBV7-9 and TRBJ1-1): DTGVSQNPRHKITKRGQNVTFRCDPISEHNRLYWYRQTLGQGPEFLTYFQNEAQLEKSRLLSDRFSAERPKGSFSTLEIQRTEQGDSAMYLCASSPRDRRNTEAFFGQGTRLTVV.